This T cell receptor (beta chain) was captured by sequencing in a study of identical twins. This clonotype was detected a few times. TCRdb processed the 5' RACE reads anew with MiXCR; each CDR3 protein has one entry. Among about 430,000 distinct CDR3 sequences listed, 18% were seen once. Germline V lookup: CDR1 DFQATT, CDR2 SNEGSKA (reference sequence). With 3 bases removed from V and 6 bases from J, the gap between germline ends came to 12 bases. This CDR3 has 13 amino acids. Sequenced: naive T cells sorted from blood. This rearrangement joins TRBV20-1 to TRBJ2-4; possibly TRBD2 for D (6 bases). The sequence was collected from a man over 45 in good health. The DNA for the CDR3 is TGCAGTGCTAGTAGCGGAGGAGTAAACATTCAGTACTTC. Translating gives CSASSGGVNIQYF.